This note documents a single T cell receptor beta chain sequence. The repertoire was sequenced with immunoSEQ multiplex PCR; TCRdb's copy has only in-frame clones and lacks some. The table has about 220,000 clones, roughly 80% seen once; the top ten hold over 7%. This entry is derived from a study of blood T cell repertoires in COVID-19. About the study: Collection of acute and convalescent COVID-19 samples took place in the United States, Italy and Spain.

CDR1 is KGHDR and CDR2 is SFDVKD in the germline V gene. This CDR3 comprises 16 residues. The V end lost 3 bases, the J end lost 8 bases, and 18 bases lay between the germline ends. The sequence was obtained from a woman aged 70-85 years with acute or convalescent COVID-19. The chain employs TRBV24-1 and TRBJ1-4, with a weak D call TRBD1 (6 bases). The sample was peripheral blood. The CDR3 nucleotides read TGTGCCACCAGTGATCGCAAGGGGGACGGCATAGAAAAACTGTTTTTT. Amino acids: CATSDRKGDGIEKLFF.